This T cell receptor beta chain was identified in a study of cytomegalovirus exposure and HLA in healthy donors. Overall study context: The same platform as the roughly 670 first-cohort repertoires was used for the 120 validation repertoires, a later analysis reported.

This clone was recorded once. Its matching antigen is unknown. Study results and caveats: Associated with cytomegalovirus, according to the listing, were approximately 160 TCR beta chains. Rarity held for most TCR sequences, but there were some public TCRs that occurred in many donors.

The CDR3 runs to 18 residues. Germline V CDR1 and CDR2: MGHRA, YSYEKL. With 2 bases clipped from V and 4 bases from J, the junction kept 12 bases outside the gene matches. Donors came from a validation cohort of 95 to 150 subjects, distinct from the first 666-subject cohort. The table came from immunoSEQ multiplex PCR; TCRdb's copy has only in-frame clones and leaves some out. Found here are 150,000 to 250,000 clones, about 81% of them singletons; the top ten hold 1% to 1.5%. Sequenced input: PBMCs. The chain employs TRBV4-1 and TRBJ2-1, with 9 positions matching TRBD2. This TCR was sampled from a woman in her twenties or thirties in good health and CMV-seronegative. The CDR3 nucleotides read TGCGCCAGCAGCCAAATAGCGGGGGCCTACGGAGGATACAATGAGCAGTTCTTC. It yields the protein CASSQIAGAYGGYNEQFF.